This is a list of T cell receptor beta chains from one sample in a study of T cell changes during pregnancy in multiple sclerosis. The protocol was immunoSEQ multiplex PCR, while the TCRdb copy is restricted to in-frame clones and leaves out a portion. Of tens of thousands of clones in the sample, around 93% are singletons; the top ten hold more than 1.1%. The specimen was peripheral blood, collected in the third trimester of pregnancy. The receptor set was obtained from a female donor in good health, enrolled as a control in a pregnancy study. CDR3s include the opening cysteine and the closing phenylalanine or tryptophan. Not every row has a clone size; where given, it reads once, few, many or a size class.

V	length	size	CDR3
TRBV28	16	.	CASSSTSGTSGGGKIF
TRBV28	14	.	CASSSTGTAEKLFF
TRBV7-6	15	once	CASSLFAASTDTQYF
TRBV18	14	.	CASSPQLAKNIQYF
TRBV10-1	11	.	CASRGQAEAFF
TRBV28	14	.	CASTRDWGTDTQYF
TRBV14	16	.	CASSQDRGAITGELFF
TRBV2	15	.	CASSYGQGGSYEQYF
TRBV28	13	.	CARTGLAKNIQYF
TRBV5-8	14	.	CASRGDHTWDTQYF
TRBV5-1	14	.	CASTHGQGGYEQYF
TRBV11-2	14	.	CASSFRQLADTQYF
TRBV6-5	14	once	CASSDRPTSYEQYF
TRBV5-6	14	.	CASSLPGGTDTQYF
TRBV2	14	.	CASSEGRFNQPQHF
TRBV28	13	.	CASSFKGNQPQHF
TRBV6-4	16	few	CASSDSGQGATGELFF
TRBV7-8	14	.	CASSTRRQADTQYF
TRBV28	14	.	CASSDRESGQPQHF
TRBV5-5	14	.	CASSWTGNTGELFF
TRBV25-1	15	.	CASSEAGRYPDTQYF
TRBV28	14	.	CASSTRTGEYEQYF
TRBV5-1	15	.	CASSPPMTGAYEQYF
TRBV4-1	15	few	CASSHPGRGPQPQHF
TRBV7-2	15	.	CASSLARAGANVLTF
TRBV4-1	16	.	CASSQPLGSRYNEQFF
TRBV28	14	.	CASARTGGNYGYTF
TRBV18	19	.	CASSPLQGRTSGRPYEQYF
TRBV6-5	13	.	CASISAGVTEAFF
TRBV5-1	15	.	CASSLGQGPNYGYTF
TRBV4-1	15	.	CASSQEYAGADTQYF
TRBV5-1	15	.	CASSDGRGDGNTIYF
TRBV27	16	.	CASSSWDRDLNNEQFF
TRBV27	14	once	CASSLLRENTEAFF
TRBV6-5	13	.	CASSDRTLYGYTF
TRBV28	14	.	CASSLAGTNTEAFF
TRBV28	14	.	CASTAGEGTGELFF
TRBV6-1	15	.	CASSLGQGAFGELFF
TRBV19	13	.	CASSHTGEYEQYF
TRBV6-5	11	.	CASKRDNEQFF
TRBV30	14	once	CAWSGGGDNSPLHF
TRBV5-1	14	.	CASSRTSGTGELFF